This is a list of T cell receptor beta chains from one sample in a study of blood T cell repertoires in COVID-19. Data came from immunoSEQ multiplex PCR; TCRdb stores just in-frame clones and leaves some out. The sample lists around 300,000 clones; roughly 86% were seen once. The material sequenced was PBMCs or T cells enriched from blood (not recorded which). Receptors were obtained from a woman between 55 and 75 years old who had recovered from COVID-19. Each CDR3 is given with its conserved first and last residue. A D gene is named only where the DNA matches it firmly. Only part of the rows carry a size: once, few, many, or a class if the clone is expanded.

clone size: .
V gene: TRBV20-1
J gene: TRBJ2-5
D gene: TRBD2
CDR3 DNA: TGCAGTGCTTGGGGGGGGGAGACCCAGTACTTC
CDR3 protein: CSAWGGETQYF

clone size: .
V gene: TRBV12-3/TRBV12-4
J gene: TRBJ2-1
D gene: .
CDR3 DNA: TGTGCCACCGGCGCAAGCGCGTTTGGTGAGCAGTTCTTC
CDR3 protein: CATGASAFGEQFF

clone size: .
V gene: TRBV6-6
J gene: TRBJ1-2
D gene: .
CDR3 DNA: TGTGCCAGCAGGTTTGATCAGGGCAACTATGGCTACACCTTC
CDR3 protein: CASRFDQGNYGYTF

clone size: .
V gene: TRBV5-1
J gene: TRBJ2-7
D gene: TRBD1
CDR3 DNA: TGCGCCAGCAGCCCCCAAATGACAGGGACCGAGCAGTACTTC
CDR3 protein: CASSPQMTGTEQYF

clone size: .
V gene: TRBV5-1
J gene: TRBJ2-5
D gene: .
CDR3 DNA: TGCGCCAGCAGCTTGGCCACGATAGAGGCGGGAAAGACCCAGTACTTC
CDR3 protein: CASSLATIEAGKTQYF

clone size: .
V gene: TRBV28
J gene: TRBJ2-7
D gene: .
CDR3 DNA: TGTGCCAGCAGTTTGAAAGTCGGCTCCTACGAGCAGTACTTC
CDR3 protein: CASSLKVGSYEQYF

clone size: .
V gene: TRBV11-2
J gene: TRBJ1-2
D gene: TRBD1
CDR3 DNA: TGTGCCAGCAGCTTAGTAGACAGGGGGGCATATGGCTACACCTTC
CDR3 protein: CASSLVDRGAYGYTF

clone size: .
V gene: TRBV7-3
J gene: TRBJ1-2
D gene: .
CDR3 DNA: TGTGCCAGCAGCCCCAGTAGAGGGTTCAATGGCTACACCTTC
CDR3 protein: CASSPSRGFNGYTF

clone size: .
V gene: TRBV10-3
J gene: TRBJ1-4
D gene: TRBD1
CDR3 DNA: TGTGCCATCAGTGATTCACCCAGGGGGCCCTTTGAAAAACTGTTTTTT
CDR3 protein: CAISDSPRGPFEKLFF

clone size: once
V gene: TRBV7-3
J gene: TRBJ1-2
D gene: .
CDR3 DNA: TGTGCCAGCAGCTCGCTCTACAGGTTACCTTATGGCTACACCTTC
CDR3 protein: CASSSLYRLPYGYTF

clone size: .
V gene: TRBV29-1
J gene: TRBJ2-7
D gene: TRBD1
CDR3 DNA: TGCAGCGTCCCTTGGACAGGGAACGAGCAGTACTTC
CDR3 protein: CSVPWTGNEQYF

clone size: .
V gene: TRBV7-9
J gene: TRBJ2-2
D gene: TRBD2
CDR3 DNA: TGTGCCAGCAGCCCCGGGAGACTAGCGGAAACCGGGGAGCTGTTTTTT
CDR3 protein: CASSPGRLAETGELFF

clone size: once
V gene: TRBV9
J gene: TRBJ2-7
D gene: TRBD2
CDR3 DNA: TGTGCCAGCAGCGTAGGGGTAGCGGGAGGCCACGAGCAGTACTTC
CDR3 protein: CASSVGVAGGHEQYF

clone size: .
V gene: TRBV19
J gene: TRBJ1-2
D gene: TRBD1
CDR3 DNA: TGTGCCAGTAGTAAGCCCATAAAACAGGGGATGGGCGGCTACACCTTC
CDR3 protein: CASSKPIKQGMGGYTF

clone size: .
V gene: TRBV3-1/TRBV3-2
J gene: TRBJ1-4
D gene: .
CDR3 DNA: TGTGCCAGCAGCCAAGAGTTCGGGGGTACTAATGAAAAACTGTTTTTT
CDR3 protein: CASSQEFGGTNEKLFF

clone size: .
V gene: TRBV14
J gene: TRBJ1-4
D gene: TRBD1
CDR3 DNA: TGTGCCAGCAGCCAATCCAGGGGGTGGCTGAACGAAAAACTGTTTTTT
CDR3 protein: CASSQSRGWLNEKLFF

clone size: .
V gene: TRBV2
J gene: TRBJ2-1
D gene: .
CDR3 DNA: TGTGCCAGCAGTTTGGTGGCAGGGGAGCAGTTCTTC
CDR3 protein: CASSLVAGEQFF

clone size: .
V gene: TRBV7-3
J gene: TRBJ1-6
D gene: TRBD1
CDR3 DNA: TGTGCCAGCAGCCTCGGACAGGGAGGGAATTCACCCCTCCACTTT
CDR3 protein: CASSLGQGGNSPLHF

clone size: many
V gene: TRBV9
J gene: TRBJ1-2
D gene: TRBD1
CDR3 DNA: TGTGCCAGCAGCGAGGGCGGGACAGGGGTAGGGTATGGCTACACCTTC
CDR3 protein: CASSEGGTGVGYGYTF

clone size: .
V gene: TRBV3-1/TRBV3-2
J gene: TRBJ2-3
D gene: .
CDR3 DNA: TGTGCCAGCAGCCAAGAACTGGATACGCAGTATTTT
CDR3 protein: CASSQELDTQYF

clone size: .
V gene: TRBV5-4
J gene: TRBJ1-2
D gene: .
CDR3 DNA: TGTGCCAGCAGCCCGCTCGGCGGCAGCCGTAACTATGGCTACACCTTC
CDR3 protein: CASSPLGGSRNYGYTF

clone size: .
V gene: TRBV6-5
J gene: TRBJ1-6
D gene: .
CDR3 DNA: TGTGCCAGCAGTTACTTCCCCACCCGGGGTAATTCACCCCTCCACTTT
CDR3 protein: CASSYFPTRGNSPLHF

clone size: once
V gene: TRBV3-1/TRBV3-2
J gene: TRBJ1-2
D gene: .
CDR3 DNA: TGTGCCAGCAGCCAAAGCCCTGGGGGGGATGGCTACACCTTC
CDR3 protein: CASSQSPGGDGYTF

clone size: .
V gene: TRBV10-3
J gene: TRBJ1-3
D gene: TRBD1
CDR3 DNA: TGTGCCATCAGTGGGTCGACAGGGGGTGGAAACACCATATATTTT
CDR3 protein: CAISGSTGGGNTIYF

clone size: once
V gene: TRBV7-9
J gene: TRBJ2-7
D gene: TRBD1
CDR3 DNA: TGTGCCAGCAGCTTACCCTTAGGACAGGGGGGCCTCGAGCAGTACTTC
CDR3 protein: CASSLPLGQGGLEQYF

clone size: .
V gene: TRBV24-1
J gene: TRBJ1-2
D gene: .
CDR3 DNA: TGTGCCACCAGCCCAGGAAACTATGGCTACACCTTC
CDR3 protein: CATSPGNYGYTF

clone size: .
V gene: TRBV6-5
J gene: TRBJ1-1
D gene: .
CDR3 DNA: TGTGCCAGCAGTTACTCCCCTCCCCCCTTGAACACTGAAGCTTTCTTT
CDR3 protein: CASSYSPPPLNTEAFF

clone size: once
V gene: TRBV9
J gene: TRBJ2-5
D gene: .
CDR3 DNA: TGTGCCAGCAGCGTAAGGGGTCAAGAGACCCAGTACTTC
CDR3 protein: CASSVRGQETQYF

clone size: .
V gene: TRBV30
J gene: TRBJ2-5
D gene: TRBD1
CDR3 DNA: TGTGCCTGCGACAGGGGGCTTCAAGAGACCCAGTACTTC
CDR3 protein: CACDRGLQETQYF

clone size: few
V gene: TRBV9
J gene: TRBJ2-1
D gene: TRBD2
CDR3 DNA: TGTGCCAGCAGCGTAGGTCCGGGACTAGGCTACAATGAGCAGTTCTTC
CDR3 protein: CASSVGPGLGYNEQFF

clone size: .
V gene: TRBV5-6
J gene: TRBJ1-1
D gene: TRBD1
CDR3 DNA: TGTGCCAGCAGCTGGGAGACAGGGGAAGCTTTCTTT
CDR3 protein: CASSWETGEAFF

clone size: .
V gene: TRBV5-1
J gene: TRBJ2-7
D gene: TRBD1
CDR3 DNA: TGCGCCAGCAGCTTAGAGACAGGGTCCTACGAGCAGTACTTC
CDR3 protein: CASSLETGSYEQYF

clone size: .
V gene: TRBV6-4
J gene: TRBJ1-1
D gene: TRBD1
CDR3 DNA: TGTGCCAGCAGTGGAGGGGGCGAAAACACTGAAGCTTTCTTT
CDR3 protein: CASSGGGENTEAFF

clone size: .
V gene: TRBV4-1
J gene: TRBJ1-5
D gene: .
CDR3 DNA: TGCGCCAGCAGCCCGTCCCCCCTAGGGGTCAATCAGCCCCAGCATTTT
CDR3 protein: CASSPSPLGVNQPQHF

clone size: .
V gene: TRBV7-3
J gene: TRBJ2-1
D gene: TRBD2
CDR3 DNA: TGTGCCAGCAGCTTAGGAGTTGAGCGGGGGTTTGTCAATGAGCAGTTCTTC
CDR3 protein: CASSLGVERGFVNEQFF

clone size: .
V gene: TRBV19
J gene: TRBJ2-4
D gene: TRBD2
CDR3 DNA: TGTGCCAGTAGTCCGGGACCGAGGTCGGGACTAGCGGGAGGGATAAGAAACATTCAGTACTTC
CDR3 protein: CASSPGPRSGLAGGIRNIQYF

clone size: once
V gene: TRBV9
J gene: TRBJ1-4
D gene: .
CDR3 DNA: TGTGCCAGCAGCCCGCGCCATACAACTAATGAAAAACTGTTTTTT
CDR3 protein: CASSPRHTTNEKLFF

clone size: .
V gene: TRBV28
J gene: TRBJ1-3
D gene: TRBD1
CDR3 DNA: TGTGCCAGCAGTTCCCATACAGGGGCGAGTGGAAACACCATATATTTT
CDR3 protein: CASSSHTGASGNTIYF

clone size: .
V gene: TRBV7-6
J gene: TRBJ2-2
D gene: .
CDR3 DNA: TGTGCCAGCGACTACCCTCCCGCGAACACCGGGGAGCTGTTTTTT
CDR3 protein: CASDYPPANTGELFF

clone size: .
V gene: TRBV5-1
J gene: TRBJ2-3
D gene: TRBD1
CDR3 DNA: TGCGCCAGCAGCTTGGTCGGGACAGGGGGCGATACGCAGTATTTT
CDR3 protein: CASSLVGTGGDTQYF